The 17 T cell receptor beta chains below all came from one sample that was sequenced in a study of vaccination and CD4 T cells after COVID-19. Treatment indicated: roughly ten-day PBMC culture with coronavirus spike peptide pools or control peptides (ViraFEST assay). Cultured CD4+ T-cell DNA underwent Oncomine TCR Beta short-read sequencing. Via MiXCR, TCRdb re-called the PCR reads, giving one row per CDR3 protein. This table has fewer than 20,000 distinct CDR3 sequences, approximately 50% appearing once. These receptors are not linked to any known antigen. Sequencing used CD4+ T cells from blood, cultured in vitro, obtained before SARS-CoV-2 vaccination. The receptor set was obtained from a human donor who had recovered from COVID-19.

The rearrangement joins TRBV4-2 to TRBJ1-5; a weak D match, TRBD1 (6 bases). CDR3 length: 16 residues. With 0 bases removed from V and 0 bases from J, the gap between germline ends came to 9 bases. CDR1 and CDR2 from the germline V gene are LGHNA and YNFKEQ. The CDR3 is CASSQEAGVSNQPQHF. CDR3 in DNA: TGTGCCAGCAGCCAAGAGGCAGGGGTTAGCAATCAGCCCCAGCATTTT.

The DNA for the CDR3 is TGTGCCAGCAGTGAAATGGCGACAGGAGGAAACACCATATATTTT. This gives the protein CASSEMATGGNTIYF. This chain joins TRBV6-1 and TRBJ1-3; the D gene is possibly TRBD1 (6 bases). V dropped 2 bases and J dropped 4 bases, with 12 bases sitting between them. The CDR3 runs 15 residues. Germline CDR1 is MNHNS and CDR2 is SASEGT.

The genes are TRBV19 and TRBJ2-1; maybe TRBD2 (7 bases). The V gene lost 1 base and the J gene lost 8 bases, with 15 bases spanning the gap. The CDR3 is 15 amino acids. Germline V lookup: CDR1 LNHDA, CDR2 SQIVND (reference sequence). The CDR3 here is CASSIAGEGGYEQFF. CDR3 sequence (DNA): TGTGCCAGTAGTATAGCGGGCGAGGGGGGGTATGAGCAGTTCTTC.

This clonotype ranks as medium-sized. The CDR3 here is CAISGTREAGGLETQYF. CDR3 nucleotide sequence: TGTGCCATCAGTGGGACCCGGGAGGCAGGGGGCTTGGAGACCCAGTACTTC. The V and J genes are TRBV10-3 and TRBJ2-5, with D perhaps TRBD1 (8 bases). Germline values: CDR1 ENHRY, CDR2 SYGVKD. The CDR3 covers 17 residues. Trimming removed 4 bases at V and 5 bases at J, with 23 bases between.

The rearrangement links TRBV19 to TRBJ2-2, with TRBD2 identical over 11 bases. The CDR3 totals 15 residues. Germline loops: CDR1 LNHDA, CDR2 SQIVND (reference sequence). With V trimmed by 8 bases and J by 7 bases, 9 bases remained unmatched. In nucleotides, the CDR3 is TGTGCCAGTGCCGATAGCGGGAGGGAAGTCGGGGAGCTGTTTTTT. Protein sequence: CASADSGREVGELFF. Drawing the rest from reference TRBV19 and TRBJ2-2, the complete variable domain is DGGITQSPKYLFRKEGQNVTLSCEQNLNHDAMYWYRQDPGQGLRLIYYSQIVNDFQKGDIAEGYSVSREKKESFPLTVTSAQKNPTAFYLCASADSGREVGELFFGEGSRLTVL.

V gene TRBV4-2 combines with J gene TRBJ2-1; maybe TRBD1 (5 bases). Germline loops: CDR1 LGHNA, CDR2 YNFKEQ. CDR3 length: 14 residues. Trimming took off 2 bases at V and 9 bases at J, with 14 bases between the two ends. Here the CDR3 reads CASSQFRGTGEQFF. The CDR3 DNA reads TGTGCCAGCAGCCAATTTAGGGGTACCGGTGAGCAGTTCTTC.

The gene calls are TRBV7-3 and TRBJ1-5; D is unresolved. Germline V gene lookup returns CDR1 SGHTA and CDR2 FQGTGA. The length of the CDR3 is 17 residues. V lost 3 bases to trimming and J lost 1 base, with 16 bases between them. The CDR3 DNA reads TGTGCCAGCAGCTTGCTAGGGTCCAAGAGGAGCAATCAGCCCCAGCATTTT. Translated: CASSLLGSKRSNQPQHF. The variable domain in full, with the rest retrieved from reference TRBV7-3 and TRBJ1-5, is GAGVSQTPSNKVTEKGKYVELRCDPISGHTALYWYRQSLGQGPEFLIYFQGTGAADDSGLPNDRFFAVRPEGSVSTLKIQRTERGDSAVYLCASSLLGSKRSNQPQHFGDGTRLSIL.

The chain links TRBV20-1 to TRBJ1-5; D gene unclear. The CDR3 has 15 residues. The V gene's germline CDR1 is DFQATT and CDR2 SNEGSKA (reference sequence). The V and J ends lost 2 bases and 2 bases respectively, with 13 bases between them. The CDR3 DNA reads as TGCAGTGCTAGAAACCTTAATTCTGGCAATCAGCCCCAGCATTTT. Encoded protein: CSARNLNSGNQPQHF.

V and J are TRBV20-1 and TRBJ1-5; D gene ambiguous. Germline CDR1 is DFQATT and CDR2 is SNEGSKA (reference sequence). The CDR3 totals 15 residues. V was pared by 0 bases and J by 4 bases, with 13 bases between. CDR3 DNA: TGCAGTGCTAGAGAACCGGGCGTGGGGAATCAGCCCCAGCATTTT. This codes for CSAREPGVGNQPQHF.

This sequence joins TRBV6-5 and TRBJ1-6; 8 nucleotides match TRBD1. The CDR3 is made up of 18 amino acids. Germline CDR1 MNHEY, CDR2 SVGAGI. The V segment lost 4 bases and the J segment 4 bases; nucleotides outside the gene matches: 12. For the CDR3, the DNA is TGTGCCAGCAGTTCCGACCTCAGGGGGCCCTATTATAATTCACCCCTCCACTTT. Amino acid sequence: CASSSDLRGPYYNSPLHF.

The chain employs TRBV18 and TRBJ2-7, with D possibly TRBD2 on 7 matching bases. The CDR3 spans 14 residues. Between the trimmed V and J ends, which lost 3 bases and 2 bases, there was a span of 11 bases. Per the germline V gene, CDR1 is KGHSH and CDR2 is LQKENI. DNA for the CDR3: TGTGCCAGCTCACCCGGGGGGCGACCCTACGAGCAGTACTTC. Amino acids: CASSPGGRPYEQYF.

This clonotype was detected only a few times. V usage is TRBV6-1 and J usage is TRBJ1-2, with D tentatively TRBD1 (5 bases). The CDR3 sequence is 14 residues long. Trimming shortened V by 2 bases and J by 4 bases, and 11 bases separated the two germline ends. Germline V gene sequence: CDR1 MNHNS, CDR2 SASEGT. CDR3 loop: CASSELTDLYGYTF. The DNA for the CDR3 is TGTGCCAGCAGTGAACTGACAGACCTCTATGGCTACACCTTC.

The V gene is TRBV18, the J gene TRBJ2-7; a weak D match, TRBD2 (5 bases). V gave up 5 bases and J gave up 6 bases, with 17 bases separating them. The germline gives CDR1 KGHSH, CDR2 LQKENI. This CDR3 has 14 amino acids. CDR3 sequence: CASSTPRRGGEQYF. The CDR3 nucleotides read TGTGCCAGCTCAACCCCTCGCCGAGGAGGCGAGCAGTACTTC. Looking up the rest from reference TRBV18 and TRBJ2-7 gives the full variable domain: NAGVMQNPRHLVRRRGQEARLRCSPMKGHSHVYWYRQLPEEGLKFMVYLQKENIIDESGMPKERFSAEFPKEGPSILRIQQVVRGDSAAYFCASSTPRRGGEQYFGPGTRLTVT.

This clonotype was counted between two and nine times. The chain has TRBV12-3 or TRBV12-4 and TRBJ1-1; 7 nucleotides agree with TRBD1. The CDR3 runs to 11 residues. V shed 6 bases and J 10 bases; nucleotides not matched to a gene: 5. The CDR3 DNA reads TGTGCCAGCAGGAGGACAGGTAGAGCTTTCTTT. As protein: CASRRTGRAFF.

By share, this clonotype ranks as large. The rearrangement joins TRBV18 to TRBJ1-1, with TRBD1 identical over 10 bases. This CDR3 has 14 residues. V was pared by 8 bases and J by 1 base, with 4 bases of the junction left unmatched. Germline V gene sequence: CDR1 KGHSH, CDR2 LQKENI. DNA of the CDR3: TGTGCCAGCACCGGGACAGGGGCGAACACTGAAGCTTTCTTT. This encodes CASTGTGANTEAFF.

CDR3: CASSSTAASGNTIYF. CDR3 DNA sequence: TGTGCCAGCAGTTCCACCGCGGCTTCTGGAAACACCATATATTTT. The chain joins TRBV28 to TRBJ1-3; D unresolved. The CDR3 is 15 residues long. CDR1 MDHEN and CDR2 SYDVKM come from the germline V gene. Deletions cut 4 bases from V and 1 base from J, with 11 bases between.

The chain has TRBV20-1 and TRBJ2-7; TRBD1 aligns across 7 bases. This CDR3 is 15 amino acids long. With V trimmed by 0 bases and J by 2 bases, 7 bases remained unmatched. The germline gives CDR1 DFQATT, CDR2 SNEGSKA (reference sequence). CDR3 sequence: CSARDKRQGPYEQYF. In DNA, the CDR3 is TGCAGTGCTAGAGATAAGAGACAGGGACCCTACGAGCAGTACTTC.